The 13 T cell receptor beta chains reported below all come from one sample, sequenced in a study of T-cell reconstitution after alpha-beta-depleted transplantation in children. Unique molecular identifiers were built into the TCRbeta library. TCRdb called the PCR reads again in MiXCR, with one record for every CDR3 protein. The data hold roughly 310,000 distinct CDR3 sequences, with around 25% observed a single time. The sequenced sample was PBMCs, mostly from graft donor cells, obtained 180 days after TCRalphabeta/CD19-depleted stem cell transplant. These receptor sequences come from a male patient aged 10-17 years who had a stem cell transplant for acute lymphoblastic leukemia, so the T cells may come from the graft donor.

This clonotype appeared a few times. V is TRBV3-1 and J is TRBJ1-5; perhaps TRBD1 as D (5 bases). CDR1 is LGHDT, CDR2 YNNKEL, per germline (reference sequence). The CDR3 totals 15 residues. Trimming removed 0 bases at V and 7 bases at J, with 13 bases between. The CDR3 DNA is TGTGCCAGCAGCCAAGATCGACCAGGGTTGCAGCCCCAGCATTTT. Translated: CASSQDRPGLQPQHF.

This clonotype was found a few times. The CDR3 sequence: CASSQVYSGRAKWVVNEQFF. The CDR3 DNA reads TGTGCCAGCAGCCAAGTTTACAGCGGGAGGGCCAAATGGGTGGTAAATGAGCAGTTCTTC. The V gene is TRBV3-1, the J gene TRBJ2-1; TRBD2 aligns across 10 bases. CDR1 and CDR2 (germline): LGHDT, YNNKEL (reference sequence). V lost 1 base to trimming and J lost 7 bases; unmatched junction nucleotides: 19. The CDR3 extends over 20 amino acids.

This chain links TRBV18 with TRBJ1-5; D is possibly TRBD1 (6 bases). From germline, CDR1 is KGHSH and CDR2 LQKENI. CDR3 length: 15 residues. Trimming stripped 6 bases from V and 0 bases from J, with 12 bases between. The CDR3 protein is CASSPDRLSNQPQHF. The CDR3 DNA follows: TGTGCCAGCTCCCCAGACAGGCTTAGCAATCAGCCCCAGCATTTT.

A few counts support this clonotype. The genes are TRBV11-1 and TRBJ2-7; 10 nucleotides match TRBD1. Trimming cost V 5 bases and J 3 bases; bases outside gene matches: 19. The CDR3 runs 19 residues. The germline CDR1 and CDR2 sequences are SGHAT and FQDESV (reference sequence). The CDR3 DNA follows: TGTGCCAGCAGCCCTAGGGCCGGGACAGGGGCCATCACCCGCTACGAGCAGTACTTC. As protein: CASSPRAGTGAITRYEQYF.

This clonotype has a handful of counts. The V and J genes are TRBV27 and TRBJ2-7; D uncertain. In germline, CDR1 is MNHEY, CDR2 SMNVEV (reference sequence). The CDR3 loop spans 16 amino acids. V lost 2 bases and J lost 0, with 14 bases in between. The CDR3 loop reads CASSLAPRDRSYEQYF. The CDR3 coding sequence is TGTGCCAGCAGTTTAGCCCCTAGGGATCGCTCCTACGAGCAGTACTTC.

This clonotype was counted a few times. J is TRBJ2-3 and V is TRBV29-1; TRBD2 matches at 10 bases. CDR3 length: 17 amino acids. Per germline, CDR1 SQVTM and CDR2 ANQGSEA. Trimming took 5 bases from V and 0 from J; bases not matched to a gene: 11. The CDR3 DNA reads TGCAGCGTTACGCCCTCGGGGACTAGCGTAAGCACAGATACGCAGTATTTT. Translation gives CSVTPSGTSVSTDTQYF.

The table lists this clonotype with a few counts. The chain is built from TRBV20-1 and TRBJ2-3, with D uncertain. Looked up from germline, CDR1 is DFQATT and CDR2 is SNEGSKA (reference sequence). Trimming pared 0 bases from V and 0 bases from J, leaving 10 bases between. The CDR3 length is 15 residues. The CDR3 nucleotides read TGCAGTGCTAGAGATGCGCAGTCTAGCACAGATACGCAGTATTTT. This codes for CSARDAQSSTDTQYF.

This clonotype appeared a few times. CDR3 coding DNA: TGTGCCAGCAGCTTGCGGACAAGGCCCGGGGAGCTGTTTTTT. It translates to CASSLRTRPGELFF. The chain recombines TRBV5-5 with TRBJ2-2, with D maybe TRBD1 (5 bases). CDR1 is SGHKS and CDR2 is YYEKEE in the germline V gene (reference sequence). With 1 base removed from V and 6 bases from J, the gap between germline ends came to 10 bases. The CDR3 is made up of 14 amino acids.

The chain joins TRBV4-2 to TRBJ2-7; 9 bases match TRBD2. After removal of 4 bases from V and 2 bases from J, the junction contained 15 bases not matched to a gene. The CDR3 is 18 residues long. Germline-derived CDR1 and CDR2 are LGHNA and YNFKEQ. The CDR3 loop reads CASSPRGGSGSVAYEQYF. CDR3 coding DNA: TGTGCCAGCAGCCCCCGAGGGGGTAGCGGGAGCGTGGCCTACGAGCAGTACTTC.

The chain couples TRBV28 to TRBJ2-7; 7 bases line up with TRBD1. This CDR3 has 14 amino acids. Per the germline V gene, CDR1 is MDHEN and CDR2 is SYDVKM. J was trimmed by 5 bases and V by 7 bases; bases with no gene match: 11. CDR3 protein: CASNMGGQAHEQYF. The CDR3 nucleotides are TGTGCCAGCAACATGGGCGGACAGGCACACGAGCAGTACTTC.

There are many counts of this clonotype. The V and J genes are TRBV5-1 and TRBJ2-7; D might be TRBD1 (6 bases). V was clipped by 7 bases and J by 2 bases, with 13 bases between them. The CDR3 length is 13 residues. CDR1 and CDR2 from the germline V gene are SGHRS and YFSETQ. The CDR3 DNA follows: TGCGCCAGCGCCAGGGACACTACCTACGAGCAGTACTTC. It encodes CASARDTTYEQYF.

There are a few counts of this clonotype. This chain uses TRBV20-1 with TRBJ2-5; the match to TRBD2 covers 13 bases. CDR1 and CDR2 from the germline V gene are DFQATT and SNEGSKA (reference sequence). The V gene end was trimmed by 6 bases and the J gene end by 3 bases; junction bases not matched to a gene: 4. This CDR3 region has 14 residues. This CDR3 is CSASGLAGKETQYF. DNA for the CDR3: TGCAGTGCCTCGGGACTAGCGGGAAAAGAGACCCAGTACTTC.

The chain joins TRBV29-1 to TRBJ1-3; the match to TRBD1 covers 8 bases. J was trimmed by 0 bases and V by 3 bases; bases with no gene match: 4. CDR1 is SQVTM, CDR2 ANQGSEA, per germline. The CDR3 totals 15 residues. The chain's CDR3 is CSVEEQGGSGNTIYF. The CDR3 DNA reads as TGCAGCGTTGAGGAACAGGGGGGCTCTGGAAACACCATATATTTT.